Below, 19 T cell receptor beta chains from the same sample are listed, as sequenced in a study of control samples from healthy donors and cancer patients. Produced via immunoSEQ multiplex PCR; TCRdb's table is partial and in-frame only. The sample lists about 74,000 clones, approximately 91% occurring once. Source material: blood. The receptors originated from a woman between 50 and 59 years old in good health.

V usage is TRBV2 and J usage is TRBJ1-1; 9 nucleotides match TRBD1. The germline gives CDR1 SNHLY, CDR2 FYNNEI. Trimming at V came to 6 bases and at J to 6 bases, leaving 5 bases not matched to a gene. CDR3 length equals 13 residues. The CDR3: CASRTGGRAEAFF. DNA for the CDR3: TGTGCCAGCAGGACAGGGGGTCGGGCTGAAGCTTTCTTT.

The chain recombines TRBV14 with TRBJ1-4; no clear D. The germline V and J ends were trimmed by 6 bases and 3 bases, with 11 bases remaining between them. This CDR3 spans 14 amino acids. Germline CDR1 and CDR2: SGHDN and FVKESK. CDR3: CASSRFLSNEKLFF. In DNA form, the CDR3 reads TGTGCCAGCAGTCGTTTCCTTTCTAATGAAAAACTGTTTTTT.

The chain uses TRBV7-2 and TRBJ1-4, with TRBD1 as a possible D gene (5 bases). V was trimmed by 3 bases and J by 8 bases, leaving 10 bases between them. The CDR3 runs to 13 residues. Germline loops: CDR1 SGHTA, CDR2 FQGNSA. In nucleotides, the CDR3 is TGTGCCAGCAGCTTTGGGGGAGGGGAAAAACTGTTTTTT. It specifies CASSFGGGEKLFF.

The sample holds one count of this clone. The V gene is TRBV27, the J gene TRBJ1-1; tentatively, D is TRBD1 (5 bases). The V and J ends lost 5 bases and 6 bases respectively, with 13 bases between them. The CDR3 length is 13 residues. The germline gives CDR1 MNHEY, CDR2 SMNVEV (reference sequence). The CDR3 here is CASSPLQVPEAFF. DNA for the CDR3: TGTGCCAGCAGTCCATTACAGGTACCTGAAGCTTTCTTT.

The rearrangement joins TRBV7-8 to TRBJ2-7; D possibly corresponds to TRBD1 (6 bases). The V end lost 5 bases, the J end lost 3 bases, and 14 bases lay between the germline ends. The CDR3 has 14 amino acids. Germline values: CDR1 SGHVS, CDR2 FQNEAQ. CDR3 sequence reads: CASSLGHQSYEQYF. DNA of the CDR3: TGTGCCAGCAGCCTGGGACACCAGAGCTACGAGCAGTACTTC.

V usage is TRBV2 and J usage is TRBJ1-1; D may be TRBD1 (5 bases). The V and J ends lost 9 bases and 1 base respectively, with 15 bases between them. CDR1 is SNHLY, CDR2 FYNNEI, per germline. This CDR3 has 14 amino acids. The CDR3 nucleotides read TGTGCCAGTTTGGACACACAGAGGAACACTGAAGCTTTCTTT. This gives the protein CASLDTQRNTEAFF.

The chain uses TRBV11-2 and TRBJ2-3; 9 bases are shared with TRBD2. With V trimmed by 3 bases and J by 0 bases, 1 base remained unmatched. The V gene's germline CDR1 is SGHAT and CDR2 FQNNGV. The CDR3 is 15 residues long. The CDR3 region is CASSFLAGSTDTQYF. CDR3 DNA sequence: TGTGCCAGCAGCTTCCTAGCGGGGAGCACAGATACGCAGTATTTT.

The chain joins TRBV3-1 (or the pseudogene TRBV3-2) to TRBJ1-1, with D possibly matching TRBD1 (5 bases). The V and J ends lost 8 bases and 5 bases respectively, with 12 bases between them. Germline V gives CDR1 LGHDT, CDR2 YNNKEL (reference sequence). The CDR3 runs 12 residues. The CDR3 sequence is CASRRAGTEAFF. In DNA, the CDR3 is TGTGCCAGCCGCAGGGCTGGAACTGAAGCTTTCTTT.

This clone has a handful of counts. The chain recombines TRBV6-6 with TRBJ1-2, with D possibly TRBD1 on 5 matching bases. Trimming took off 7 bases at V and 2 bases at J, with 20 bases between the two ends. In germline, CDR1 is MNHNY, CDR2 SVGAGI (reference sequence). This CDR3 contains 16 residues. This CDR3 reads CASTLTGKGKNYGYTF. CDR3 nucleotide sequence: TGTGCCAGCACCCTAACGGGGAAGGGGAAAAACTATGGCTACACCTTC.

The chain recombines TRBV11-2 with TRBJ1-6, with D possibly being TRBD1 (6 bases). This CDR3 is 15 amino acids long. Trimming left V 6 bases short and J 4 bases short, with 13 bases between. Germline assignment: CDR1 SGHAT and CDR2 FQNNGV. The CDR3 spells CASRAPGAYNSPLHF. The DNA of the CDR3 is TGTGCCAGCAGAGCGCCAGGGGCATATAATTCACCCCTCCACTTT.

V and J are TRBV5-1 and TRBJ1-1; 8 nucleotides line up with TRBD1. The CDR3 extends over 14 amino acids. The germline gives CDR1 SGHRS, CDR2 YFSETQ. The junction had 10 bases not matched to a gene; V was cut back by 7 bases and J by 5 bases. CDR3 loop: CASAQGQVLTEAFF. The CDR3 DNA is TGCGCCAGCGCCCAGGGACAGGTTTTAACTGAAGCTTTCTTT.

The V gene is TRBV3-1 (or the pseudogene TRBV3-2), the J gene TRBJ1-2; D remains unclear. With 0 bases removed from V and 10 bases from J, the gap between germline ends came to 9 bases. CDR1 is LGHDT, CDR2 YNNKEL, per germline (reference sequence). CDR3 size: 12 residues. The CDR3 sequence is CASSQDKGDYTF. The CDR3 nucleotides are TGTGCCAGCAGCCAAGATAAGGGAGACTACACCTTC.

Regarding this clone: The junction departs from the called germline gene at one end, perhaps through a read error. J is TRBJ2-7 and V is TRBV9; 11 bases are shared with TRBD1. This CDR3 has 13 amino acids. Germline-derived CDR1 and CDR2 are SGDLS and YYNGEE. Here the CDR3 reads CASSVVDRGLLNF. The CDR3 DNA is TGTGCCAGCAGCGTAGTGGACAGGGGGCTCTTGAACTTC. Full variable domain (rest looked up from reference TRBV9 and TRBJ2-7): DSGVTQTPKHLITATGQRVTLRCSPRSGDLSVYWYQQSLDQGLQFLIQYYNGEERAKGNILERFSAQQFPDLHSELNLSSLELGDSALYFCASSVVDRGLLNFGPGTRLTVT.

This clone came up once. The chain has TRBV6-5 and TRBJ2-7; TRBD2 matches at 10 bases. CDR1 and CDR2 (germline): MNHEY, SVGAGI. This CDR3 spans 13 amino acids. With 8 bases clipped from V and 3 bases from J, the junction kept 4 bases outside the gene matches. CDR3 nucleotide sequence: TGTGCCAGCCAACTAGCGGGGTTCTACGAGCAGTACTTC. Translation: CASQLAGFYEQYF.

V is TRBV2 and J is TRBJ1-1; D remains unclear. V lost 2 bases and J lost 4, with 11 bases in between. This CDR3 region has 14 residues. Germline V lookup: CDR1 SNHLY, CDR2 FYNNEI. The CDR3 spells CASSEIKDRTEAFF. The CDR3 DNA follows: TGTGCCAGCAGTGAAATCAAGGACCGCACTGAAGCTTTCTTT. The full variable domain, its missing parts supplied by reference TRBV2 and TRBJ1-1, is EPEVTQTPSHQVTQMGQEVILRCVPISNHLYFYWYRQILGQKVEFLVSFYNNEISEKSEIFDDQFSVERPDGSNFTLKIRSTKLEDSAMYFCASSEIKDRTEAFFGQGTRLTVV.

This clone was observed once. An end of the junction differs from the germline gene, which may be a read error. V is TRBV6-1 and J is TRBJ2-6; a weak D match, TRBD2 (5 bases). The CDR3 extends over 17 amino acids. Per the germline V gene, CDR1 is MNHNS and CDR2 is SASEGT. CDR3: CASREAPGDSGANVLTF. The CDR3, as DNA: TGTGCCAGCAGGGAAGCGCCCGGGGACTCTGGGGCCAACGTCCTGACTTTC.

This sequence joins TRBV2 and TRBJ1-5, with 8 positions matching TRBD1. J gave up 0 bases and V 3 bases, and 10 bases lay outside the gene matches. Germline lookup yields CDR1 SNHLY and CDR2 FYNNEI. The CDR3 is 18 amino acids. The chain's CDR3 is CASSDRRQGPYSNQPQHF. CDR3 sequence (DNA): TGTGCCAGCAGTGATCGTCGACAGGGGCCGTATAGCAATCAGCCCCAGCATTTT.

This clone was seen only a few times. The chain has TRBV2 and TRBJ1-2; D is unclear. CDR1 SNHLY and CDR2 FYNNEI come from the germline V gene. The CDR3 totals 13 residues. V lost 3 bases to trimming and J lost 5 bases, with 10 bases between them. This chain's CDR3 is CASSDETPYGYTF. Here the CDR3 DNA reads TGTGCCAGCAGTGATGAGACACCATATGGCTACACCTTC.

The V and J genes are TRBV7-8 and TRBJ1-1; D gene ambiguous. The CDR3 has 15 amino acids. Trimming pared 1 base from V and 4 bases from J, leaving 13 bases between. Germline V lookup: CDR1 SGHVS, CDR2 FQNEAQ. CDR3 residues: CASSLDLTGITEAFF. The CDR3 DNA is TGTGCCAGCAGCTTAGATCTTACGGGGATCACTGAAGCTTTCTTT.